In this sample, the clone carrying this T cell receptor (beta chain) turned up many times. The data were obtained in a study of T cells in Graves' hyperthyroidism and ophthalmopathy. CDR3 size: 15 residues. Trimming removed 6 bases at V and 2 bases at J, with 16 bases between. Germline V gene lookup returns CDR1 SNHLY and CDR2 FYNNEI. Researchers defined stable Graves' hyperthyroidism as no ophthalmopathy progression within 18 months. Patients aged 18 to 65 with hyperthyroidism were newly diagnosed, with duration under 2 months. It was uncontrolled infection, other autoimmune disease, pregnancy or lactation that excluded patients. Regions amplified from RNA transcripts were the TCR beta CDR3 regions. RT-PCR in the first round (using the HTBI primer set) targeted the TCR CDR3. MiXCR was run by TCRdb on the multiplex PCR reads, yielding one entry per CDR3 protein. The repertoire holds hundreds of thousands of distinct CDR3 sequences, with approximately 25% as singletons.

The sequence came from a middle-aged man with Graves' hyperthyroidism. Sequenced input: blood. V is TRBV2 and J is TRBJ2-5; D ambiguous. CDR3 protein: CASRAQSQGQETQYF. The CDR3 DNA sequence: TGTGCCAGCAGAGCACAATCCCAAGGGCAAGAGACCCAGTACTTC.